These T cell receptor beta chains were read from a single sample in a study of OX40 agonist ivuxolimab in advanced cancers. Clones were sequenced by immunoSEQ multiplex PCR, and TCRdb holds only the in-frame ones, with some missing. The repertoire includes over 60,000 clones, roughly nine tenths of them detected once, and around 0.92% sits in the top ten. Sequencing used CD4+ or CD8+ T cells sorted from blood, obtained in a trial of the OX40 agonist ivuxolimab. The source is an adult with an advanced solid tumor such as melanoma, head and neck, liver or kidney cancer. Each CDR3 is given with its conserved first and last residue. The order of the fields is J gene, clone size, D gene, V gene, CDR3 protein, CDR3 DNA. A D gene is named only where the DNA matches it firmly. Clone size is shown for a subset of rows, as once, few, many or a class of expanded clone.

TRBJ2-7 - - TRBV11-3 CASSLVGKNYEQYF TGTGCCAGCAGCTTAGTTGGGAAGAACTACGAGCAGTACTTC
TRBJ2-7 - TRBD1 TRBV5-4 CASRRQGDPYEQYF TGTGCCAGCAGGAGACAGGGGGATCCCTACGAGCAGTACTTC
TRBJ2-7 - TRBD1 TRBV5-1 CASSLQGSGEQYF TGCGCCAGCAGCTTACAGGGGTCCGGCGAGCAGTACTTC
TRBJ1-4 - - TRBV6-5 CASRRRSGEKLFF TGTGCCAGCAGACGGCGGTCCGGCGAAAAACTGTTTTTT
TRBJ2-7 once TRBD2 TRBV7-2 CASSFRQAGGYEQYF TGTGCCAGCAGCTTCCGTCAGGCCGGGGGGTACGAGCAGTACTTC
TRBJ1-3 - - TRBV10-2 CASSERGDGNTIYF TGCGCCAGCAGTGAACGGGGGGATGGAAACACCATATATTTT
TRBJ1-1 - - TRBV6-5 CASSYSVAPYTEAFF TGTGCCAGCAGTTACTCGGTGGCACCCTACACTGAAGCTTTCTTT
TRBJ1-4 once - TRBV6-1 CASTKRGGVNEKLFF TGTGCCAGCACCAAGAGGGGGGGAGTGAATGAAAAACTGTTTTTT
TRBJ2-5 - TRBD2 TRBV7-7 CASSLGASGGLQETQYF TGTGCTAGCAGCTTAGGGGCTAGCGGGGGGCTCCAAGAGACCCAGTACTTC
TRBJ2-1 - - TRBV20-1 CSAPGRNEQFF TGCAGTGCCCCCGGACGGAATGAGCAGTTCTTC
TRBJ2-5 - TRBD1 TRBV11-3 CASSLGTDRALSGTQYF TGTGCCAGCAGCTTAGGAACGGACAGGGCCCTGAGTGGGACCCAGTACTTC
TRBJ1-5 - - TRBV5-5 CASSLAPRGLGQPQHF TGTGCCAGCAGCTTGGCCCCCAGGGGACTGGGACAGCCCCAGCATTTT
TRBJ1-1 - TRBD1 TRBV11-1 CASSLDRGTEAFF TGTGCCAGCAGCCTGGACAGGGGAACTGAAGCTTTCTTT
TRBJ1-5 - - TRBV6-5 CASSSRDGVNQPQHF TGTGCCAGCAGTTCCCGGGACGGAGTCAATCAGCCCCAGCATTTT
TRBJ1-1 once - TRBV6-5 CASSYSSKGNTEAFF TGTGCCAGCAGTTACTCGAGCAAGGGTAACACTGAAGCTTTCTTT
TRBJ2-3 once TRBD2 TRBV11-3 CASSSVFKRGEADTQYF TGTGCCAGCAGCTCCGTCTTCAAGCGGGGAGAGGCAGATACGCAGTATTTT
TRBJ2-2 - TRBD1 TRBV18 CASSPPTGGNTGELFF TGTGCCAGCTCACCGCCTACAGGGGGGAACACCGGGGAGCTGTTTTTT
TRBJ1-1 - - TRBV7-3 CASSNGGSTEAFF TGTGCCAGCAGCAACGGTGGCAGCACTGAAGCTTTCTTT
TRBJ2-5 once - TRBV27 CASSYPIDRTEETQYF TGTGCCAGCAGTTACCCCATTGACAGAACCGAAGAGACCCAGTACTTC
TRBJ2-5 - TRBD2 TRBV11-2 CASSFSAGGIQETQYF TGTGCCAGCAGCTTTTCCGCGGGGGGAATCCAAGAGACCCAGTACTTC
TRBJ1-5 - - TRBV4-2 CASSQDEFYSNQPQHF TGTGCCAGCAGCCAAGATGAGTTCTATAGCAATCAGCCCCAGCATTTT
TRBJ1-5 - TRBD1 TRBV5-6 CASSLRVSQGRHQPQHF TGTGCCAGCAGCTTACGTGTTTCACAGGGGAGACATCAGCCCCAGCATTTT
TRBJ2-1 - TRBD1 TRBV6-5 CASSYSRDRGWDEQFF TGTGCCAGCAGTTACTCTAGGGACAGGGGGTGGGATGAGCAGTTCTTC
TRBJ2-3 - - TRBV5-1 CASSPDAATDTQYF TGCGCCAGCAGCCCCGACGCGGCGACAGATACGCAGTATTTT
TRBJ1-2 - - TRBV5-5 CASSPREFSGYTF TGTGCCAGCAGCCCGCGCGAGTTCAGTGGCTACACCTTC
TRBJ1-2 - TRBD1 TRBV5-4 CASSLADRGYGYTF TGTGCCAGCAGCTTGGCCGACAGGGGCTATGGCTACACCTTC
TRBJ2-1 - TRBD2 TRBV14 CASSQDRLAGGRNEQFF TGTGCCAGCAGCCAAGATAGGCTAGCGGGGGGGCGTAATGAGCAGTTCTTC
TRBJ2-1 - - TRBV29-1 CSVDGVADYYNEQFF TGCAGCGTTGATGGGGTCGCGGACTACTACAATGAGCAGTTCTTC
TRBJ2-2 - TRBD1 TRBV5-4 CASRRQRDRAGELFF TGTGCCAGCAGACGCCAGCGGGACAGGGCCGGGGAGCTGTTTTTT
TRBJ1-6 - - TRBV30 CAWSVRDQRDSPLHF TGTGCCTGGAGTGTCCGGGATCAGAGGGATTCACCCCTCCACTTT
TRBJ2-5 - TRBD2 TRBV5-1 CASSSRGGGETQYF TGCGCCAGCAGCTCCCGGGGGGGAGGGGAGACCCAGTACTTC
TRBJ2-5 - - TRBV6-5 CASTAVGLGETQYF TGTGCCAGCACCGCCGTAGGGCTGGGCGAGACCCAGTACTTC
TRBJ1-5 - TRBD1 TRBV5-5 CASSLGRTGRWSNQPQHF TGTGCCAGCAGCTTGGGGAGGACAGGGCGATGGAGCAATCAGCCCCAGCATTTT
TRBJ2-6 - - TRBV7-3 CASSFGAEDVLTF TGTGCCAGCAGCTTTGGGGCAGAGGACGTCCTGACTTTC
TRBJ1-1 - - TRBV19 CASSIQHRDRRTEAFF TGTGCCAGTAGTATACAACACCGGGATAGAAGAACTGAAGCTTTCTTT
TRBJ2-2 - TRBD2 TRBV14 CASSQLRAGGRTGELFF TGTGCCAGCAGCCAGTTGAGAGCGGGAGGACGGACCGGGGAGCTGTTTTTT
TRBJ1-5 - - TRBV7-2 CASSLEGVSQPQHF TGTGCCAGCAGCTTGGAGGGGGTTAGCCAGCCCCAGCATTTT
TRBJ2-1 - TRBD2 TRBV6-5 CASSPTSGSYNEQFF TGTGCCAGCAGCCCCACTAGCGGGAGCTACAATGAGCAGTTCTTC
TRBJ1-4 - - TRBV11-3 CASSLGQTTNEKLFF TGTGCCAGCAGCTTAGGGCAGACAACTAATGAAAAACTGTTTTTT
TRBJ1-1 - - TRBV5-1 CASSLAGVSPTEAFF TGCGCCAGCAGCTTGGCCGGGGTCTCCCCAACTGAAGCTTTCTTT
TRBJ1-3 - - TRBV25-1 CASSVQATSGNTIYF TGTGCCAGCAGTGTACAGGCTACCTCTGGAAACACCATATATTTT
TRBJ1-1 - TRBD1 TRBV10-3 CAISGTGFGTEAFF TGTGCCATCAGTGGGACAGGCTTTGGCACTGAAGCTTTCTTT
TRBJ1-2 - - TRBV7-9 CASSPAGYGYTF TGTGCCAGCAGCCCCGCAGGCTATGGCTACACCTTC
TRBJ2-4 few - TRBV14 CASSQDRGAMAKNIQYF TGTGCCAGCAGCCAAGACCGGGGGGCCATGGCCAAAAACATTCAGTACTTC
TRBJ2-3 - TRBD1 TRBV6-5 CASKGAHSTDTQYF TGTGCCAGCAAGGGGGCCCACAGCACAGATACGCAGTATTTT
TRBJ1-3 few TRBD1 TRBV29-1 CSVTGGASSGNTIYF TGCAGCGTCACAGGGGGTGCTAGCTCTGGAAACACCATATATTTT
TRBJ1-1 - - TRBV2 CASSPDTNTEAFF TGTGCCAGCAGCCCGGATACCAACACTGAAGCTTTCTTT
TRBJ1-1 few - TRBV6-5 CASRSGRLGAFF TGTGCCAGCAGGAGTGGGCGGCTTGGAGCTTTCTTT
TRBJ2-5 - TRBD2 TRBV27 CASSSRPTSGRFRLRPTQYF TGTGCCAGCAGTTCTCGACCGACTAGCGGGAGATTTAGACTCCGCCCGACCCAGTACTTC
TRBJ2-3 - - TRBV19 CASSMGYTDTQYF TGTGCCAGTAGTATGGGCTACACAGATACGCAGTATTTT
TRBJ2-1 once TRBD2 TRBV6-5 CASRMTSGPYNEQFF TGTGCCAGCAGGATGACTAGCGGGCCTTACAATGAGCAGTTCTTC
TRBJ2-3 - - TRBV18 CASSPPKAGYTDTQYF TGTGCCAGCTCACCGCCAAAAGCCGGATACACAGATACGCAGTATTTT
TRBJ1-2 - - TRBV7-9 CASSLTGNGYTF TGTGCCAGCAGCCTAACAGGGAATGGCTACACCTTC